The clone carrying this T cell receptor (beta chain) showed up just once. These data originate in a study of blood T cell repertoires in COVID-19. Whole-study context: Italy, Spain and the United States were the sources of the convalescent and acute COVID-19 samples. The cDNA or gDNA used as material had been derived from T cells, B-cell-depleted T cells, or PBMCs.

Original processing notes: Estimates of nucleated cell counts were drawn from the amplification of reference gene primers. Method: immunoSEQ multiplex PCR; TCRdb's copy keeps in-frame clones and lacks some. For V, J and clone size, that table is used; D and trimming come from the DNA. Found here are around 220,000 clones, roughly 90% of them singletons; the top ten hold 2.2%. The CDR3 covers 15 residues. Germline V CDR1 and CDR2: SGHTA, FQGTGA. V was clipped by 5 bases and J by 10 bases; unmatched bases: 9. Material: peripheral blood. This rearrangement joins TRBV7-3 to TRBJ2-1; 12 bases map to TRBD2. This TCR came from a woman in her forties or fifties with acute or convalescent COVID-19. CDR3 sequence: CASSALAGGPQEQFF. CDR3 DNA sequence: TGTGCCAGCAGCGCCCTAGCGGGGGGGCCGCAGGAGCAGTTCTTC.